Following are 31 T cell receptor beta chains from one sample sequenced in a study of chemoradiotherapy in HPV16-positive cancers. TCRdb's copy holds only in-frame clones and misses some; the assay was immunoSEQ multiplex PCR. The data show some 12,000 clones, with roughly 80% seen just once and around 0.94% held by the top ten. Sampling was conducted from a patient who underwent chemoradiotherapy. These receptors were obtained from a human donor with HPV-associated anogenital cancer.

This clone showed up just once. This chain links TRBV6-5 with TRBJ2-1, with D perhaps matching TRBD2 (5 bases). V dropped 0 bases and J dropped 4 bases, with 13 bases sitting between them. This CDR3 spans 16 amino acids. CDR1 is MNHEY, CDR2 SVGAGI, per germline. CDR3: CASSYSTSAAYNEQFF. CDR3 sequence (DNA): TGTGCCAGCAGTTACTCGACTTCAGCGGCTTACAATGAGCAGTTCTTC.

The J gene is TRBJ2-2, the V gene TRBV18; D not resolved. V lost 3 bases, J lost 7 bases, and 9 bases lay in between. The CDR3 is 13 amino acids. Germline CDR1 and CDR2: KGHSH and LQKENI. CDR3 loop: CASSPLEDGELFF. The DNA of the CDR3 is TGTGCCAGCTCACCCCTCGAGGACGGGGAGCTGTTTTTT.

V gene TRBV9 combines with J gene TRBJ2-2, with D perhaps TRBD2 (6 bases). With 3 bases removed from V and 15 bases from J, the gap between germline ends came to 12 bases. Germline V gene data show CDR1 as SGDLS and CDR2 as YYNGEE. There are 11 residues in the CDR3. The DNA for the CDR3 is TGTGCCAGCAGCGGAGGCGGGATGGTGTTTTTT. This codes for CASSGGGMVFF.

The chain couples TRBV6-5 to TRBJ1-2; unclear D gene. Trimming pared 6 bases from V and 4 bases from J, leaving 12 bases between. This CDR3 has 13 residues. Germline V gene lookup returns CDR1 MNHEY and CDR2 SVGAGI. In DNA form, the CDR3 reads TGTGCCAGCAGGGTACTCAGCAGCTATGGCTACACCTTC. Protein product: CASRVLSSYGYTF.

The CDR3 loop reads CSGSGGNSGNTIYF. In nucleotides, the CDR3 is TGCAGCGGTTCAGGGGGGAATTCTGGAAACACCATATATTTT. The V call is TRBV29-1, the J call TRBJ1-3; TRBD1 agrees at 7 bases. The CDR3 has 14 amino acids. Germline V lookup: CDR1 SQVTM, CDR2 ANQGSEA. The V gene end was trimmed by 7 bases and the J gene end by 1 base; junction bases not matched to a gene: 7.

This clone was seen once. The CDR3 reads CASSVIERPNTEAFF. The CDR3 nucleotides read TGTGCCAGCAGCGTAATCGAAAGGCCGAACACTGAAGCTTTCTTT. V usage is TRBV9 and J usage is TRBJ1-1; D gene uncertain. V was shortened by 1 base and J by 1 base, with 11 bases between the two germline ends. This CDR3 spans 15 amino acids. The germline V gene has CDR1 SGDLS and CDR2 YYNGEE.

This clone was seen only a few times. The gene calls are TRBV27 and TRBJ1-1; TRBD1 matches 8 bases. Germline V CDR1 and CDR2: MNHEY, SMNVEV (reference sequence). The CDR3 contains 15 residues. The V segment lost 6 bases and the J segment 6 bases; nucleotides outside the gene matches: 12. Here the CDR3 reads CASRDDRGSRPEAFF. The CDR3 nucleotides read TGTGCCAGCAGAGATGACAGGGGTAGCCGTCCTGAAGCTTTCTTT.

The V gene is TRBV15, the J gene TRBJ2-5; no definite D call. The CDR3 contains 14 residues. CDR1 is LNHNV, CDR2 YYDKDF, per germline (reference sequence). V lost 0 bases, J lost 5 bases, and 10 bases lay in between. CDR3 amino acids: CATSRDPGSETQYF. The DNA for the CDR3 is TGTGCCACCAGCAGAGACCCGGGTTCCGAGACCCAGTACTTC.

The genes are TRBV7-8 and TRBJ1-5; D unresolved. This CDR3 contains 15 residues. The germline V gene has CDR1 SGHVS and CDR2 FQNEAQ. V dropped 4 bases and J dropped 6 bases, with 16 bases sitting between them. CDR3 sequence: CASSSRRPPGQPQHF. The CDR3 nucleotides read TGTGCCAGCAGCTCCAGACGGCCCCCGGGTCAGCCCCAGCATTTT.

V is TRBV7-9 and J is TRBJ2-3; D may be TRBD2 (5 bases). V lost 6 bases, J lost 0 bases, and 10 bases lay in between. Germline CDR1 reads SEHNR; CDR2 reads FQNEAQ (reference sequence). The CDR3 extends over 14 amino acids. The CDR3 bases are TGTGCCAGCAGGGGCGGGCTTAGCACAGATACGCAGTATTTT. Its translation is CASRGGLSTDTQYF.

The J gene is TRBJ1-2, the V gene TRBV2; D is undetermined. Germline assignment: CDR1 SNHLY and CDR2 FYNNEI. CDR3 length equals 13 residues. Trimming stripped 6 bases from V and 6 bases from J, with 14 bases between. This chain's CDR3 is CASSLGPRDGYTF. The CDR3 DNA sequence: TGTGCCAGCAGCCTGGGTCCCAGAGATGGCTACACCTTC.

The V call is TRBV19, the J call TRBJ1-4; 7 bases are shared with TRBD1. The V segment lost 5 bases and the J segment 8 bases; nucleotides outside the gene matches: 8. Germline assignment: CDR1 LNHDA and CDR2 SQIVND (reference sequence). The CDR3 extends over 14 amino acids. The CDR3 reads CASSPRQGGEKLFF. The CDR3 coding sequence is TGTGCCAGTAGTCCTCGACAGGGCGGAGAAAAACTGTTTTTT.

This clone was detected a few times. The genes are TRBV27 and TRBJ2-2; the match to TRBD2 covers 11 bases. Germline V gene sequence: CDR1 MNHEY, CDR2 SMNVEV (reference sequence). CDR3 length: 16 amino acids. J gave up 5 bases and V 6 bases, and 8 bases lay outside the gene matches. This CDR3 reads CASRTTSGGGTGELFF. In nucleotides, the CDR3 is TGTGCCAGCAGAACCACTAGCGGGGGAGGAACCGGGGAGCTGTTTTTT.

The genes are TRBV5-5 and TRBJ2-1; 9 bases fit TRBD1. Germline V gives CDR1 SGHKS, CDR2 YYEKEE (reference sequence). The CDR3 extends over 15 amino acids. V was clipped by 4 bases and J by 6 bases; unmatched bases: 8. The DNA for the CDR3 is TGTGCCAGCAGCCGGGGACAGGGAATCTCCAATGAGCAGTTCTTC. Amino acid sequence: CASSRGQGISNEQFF.

This chain uses TRBV19 with TRBJ2-7, with 10 bases fitting TRBD1. V was clipped by 5 bases and J by 3 bases; unmatched bases: 10. Germline lookup yields CDR1 LNHDA and CDR2 SQIVND (reference sequence). The CDR3 contains 16 residues. The CDR3 bases are TGTGCCAGTAGTGCGAACCGGGACAGGGGAGGCTACGAGCAGTACTTC. This translates into CASSANRDRGGYEQYF. The whole variable domain, remainder taken from reference TRBV19 and TRBJ2-7, is DGGITQSPKYLFRKEGQNVTLSCEQNLNHDAMYWYRQDPGQGLRLIYYSQIVNDFQKGDIAEGYSVSREKKESFPLTVTSAQKNPTAFYLCASSANRDRGGYEQYFGPGTRLTVT.

The chain combines TRBV19 with TRBJ1-5, with a tentative D call TRBD1 (5 bases). Trimming removed 5 bases from V and 5 bases from J, with 13 bases in between. This CDR3 has 14 residues. Germline V gene data show CDR1 as LNHDA and CDR2 as SQIVND (reference sequence). The CDR3 DNA reads TGTGCCAGTAGTCGAGGGGCTAGGGATCAGCCCCAGCATTTT. The encoded protein is CASSRGARDQPQHF.

The genes are TRBV21-1 and TRBJ2-7; the table names TRBD2, a call not compared with the DNA. TRBV21-1 is annotated as a pseudogene. This CDR3 is built from 13 residues. The CDR3 here is CATPGGDSYEQYF. The CDR3 bases are TGTGCCACCCCCGGGGGGGACTCCTACGAGCAGTACTTC.

V gene TRBV27 combines with J gene TRBJ2-7, with 14 nucleotides matching TRBD2. The CDR3 length is 16 residues. With 5 bases clipped from V and 6 bases from J, the junction kept 9 bases outside the gene matches. Germline CDR1 and CDR2: MNHEY and SMNVEV (reference sequence). CDR3 bases: TGTGCCAGCAGTAAACTGGGACTAGCGGGAGAGGGCGAGCAGTACTTC. Its protein product is CASSKLGLAGEGEQYF.

The J gene is TRBJ2-1, the V gene TRBV9; the D gene is possibly TRBD1 (6 bases). Per germline, CDR1 SGDLS and CDR2 YYNGEE. The CDR3 extends over 15 amino acids. The ends were cut back, 6 bases at V and 0 bases at J, with 13 bases in the middle. The CDR3 DNA reads as TGTGCCAGCAACAAGGGGGAAAGCTCCTACAATGAGCAGTTCTTC. Its protein product is CASNKGESSYNEQFF. Supplemented by reference TRBV9 and TRBJ2-1, the full variable domain reads DSGVTQTPKHLITATGQRVTLRCSPRSGDLSVYWYQQSLDQGLQFLIQYYNGEERAKGNILERFSAQQFPDLHSELNLSSLELGDSALYFCASNKGESSYNEQFFGPGTRLTVL.

The J gene is TRBJ2-1, the V gene TRBV12-5; 12 nucleotides line up with TRBD2. Germline V gives CDR1 LGHNT, CDR2 FRNRAP. The CDR3 totals 17 residues. The V gene end was trimmed by 2 bases and the J gene end by 7 bases; junction bases not matched to a gene: 9. CDR3 DNA sequence: TGTGCTAGTGGTTTGTCAAGACTAGCGGGAGTGACGAATGAGCAGTTCTTC. Translation: CASGLSRLAGVTNEQFF.

V is TRBV7-2 and J is TRBJ2-7, with unresolved D. V lost 2 bases, J lost 1 base, and 18 bases lay in between. This CDR3 comprises 17 residues. CDR1 and CDR2 (germline): SGHTA, FQGNSA. CDR3 in amino acids: CASSLLGSVVPSYEQYF. CDR3 sequence (DNA): TGTGCCAGCAGCTTATTAGGTTCCGTAGTTCCATCCTACGAGCAGTACTTC. The variable domain in full, with the rest retrieved from reference TRBV7-2 and TRBJ2-7, is GAGVSQSPSNKVTEKGKDVELRCDPISGHTALYWYRQSLGQGLEFLIYFQGNSAPDKSGLPSDRFSAERTGGSVSTLTIQRTQQEDSAVYLCASSLLGSVVPSYEQYFGPGTRLTVT.

This CDR3 reads CASSYSRNSNQPQHF. The CDR3, as DNA: TGTGCCAGCAGTTACTCCCGAAATAGCAATCAGCCCCAGCATTTT. The chain is built from TRBV6-5 and TRBJ1-5; D is unresolved. Trimming cost V 0 bases and J 0 bases, with 6 bases left between them. This CDR3 region has 15 residues. Germline lookup yields CDR1 MNHEY and CDR2 SVGAGI.

The chain recombines TRBV5-1 with TRBJ2-2; 9 bases agree with TRBD2. CDR1 SGHRS and CDR2 YFSETQ come from the germline V gene. J was trimmed by 2 bases and V by 4 bases; bases with no gene match: 3. The CDR3 is 15 residues long. The chain's CDR3 is CASSLSGGNTGELFF. CDR3 in DNA: TGCGCCAGCAGCCTTAGCGGGGGTAACACCGGGGAGCTGTTTTTT. The full variable domain, with the rest looked up from reference TRBV5-1 and TRBJ2-2, is KAGVTQTPRYLIKTRGQQVTLSCSPISGHRSVSWYQQTPGQGLQFLFEYFSETQRNKGNFPGRFSGRQFSNSRSEMNVSTLELGDSALYLCASSLSGGNTGELFFGEGSRLTVL.

This chain connects TRBV7-2 to TRBJ2-1; the match to TRBD1 covers 8 bases. The V segment lost 1 base and the J segment 6 bases; nucleotides outside the gene matches: 5. The CDR3 has 15 residues. Per the germline V gene, CDR1 is SGHTA and CDR2 is FQGNSA. The CDR3 sequence: CASSLDSTGVNEQFF. As DNA, the CDR3 is TGTGCCAGCAGCTTAGATTCGACAGGGGTCAATGAGCAGTTCTTC.

The chain couples TRBV5-1 to TRBJ2-3; D gene ambiguous. This CDR3 has 14 residues. Per germline, CDR1 SGHRS and CDR2 YFSETQ. V was trimmed by 2 bases and J by 3 bases, leaving 10 bases between them. The CDR3 DNA reads as TGCGCCAGCAGCTTCAGAGCCGAGACAGATACGCAGTATTTT. Protein: CASSFRAETDTQYF.

This chain uses TRBV28 with TRBJ2-3; 7 bases match TRBD1. This CDR3 contains 14 residues. Germline V CDR1 and CDR2: MDHEN, SYDVKM. V shed 6 bases, J shed 5 bases, and the junction held 8 bases outside the gene matches. CDR3 protein: CASSPRGPRDTQYF. Written as DNA, the CDR3 is TGTGCCAGCAGCCCGAGGGGGCCTCGAGATACGCAGTATTTT.

The chain joins TRBV9 to TRBJ2-5; a weak D match, TRBD2 (5 bases). The CDR3 sequence is 14 residues long. Trimming cost V 3 bases and J 5 bases, with 14 bases left between them. CDR1 and CDR2 (germline): SGDLS, YYNGEE. The CDR3 is CASSAGLRGETQYF. The CDR3 DNA reads TGTGCCAGCAGCGCGGGTCTCCGCGGGGAGACCCAGTACTTC.

This chain connects TRBV5-1 to TRBJ1-1; 9 positions match TRBD1. Per the germline V gene, CDR1 is SGHRS and CDR2 is YFSETQ. The J segment lost 3 bases and the V segment lost 4 bases, leaving 13 bases of the junction unmatched. The CDR3 runs 17 residues. The CDR3: CASSPVPGQGPHTEAFF. The DNA of the CDR3 is TGCGCCAGCAGCCCAGTCCCGGGACAGGGCCCCCACACTGAAGCTTTCTTT.

The rearrangement joins TRBV11-3 to TRBJ2-1, with D hard to call. Looked up from germline, CDR1 is SGHNT and CDR2 is YENEEA. The germline V and J ends were trimmed by 5 bases and 0 bases, with 11 bases remaining between them. The CDR3 extends over 15 amino acids. CDR3 bases: TGTGCCAGCAGCCCCCTGGCGAGCTCCTACAATGAGCAGTTCTTC. The encoded protein is CASSPLASSYNEQFF.

This clone appeared once. The chain couples TRBV10-2 to TRBJ2-1, with 13 bases lining up with TRBD2. Unmatched junction bases numbered 2, after V lost 6 bases and J lost 3 bases. Germline CDR1 is WSHSY and CDR2 is SAAADI. CDR3 length: 15 amino acids. The CDR3 reads CASRTSGGIYNEQFF. CDR3 sequence (DNA): TGCGCCAGCAGGACTAGCGGGGGGATCTACAATGAGCAGTTCTTC.

The chain combines TRBV30 with TRBJ1-1; D is possibly TRBD1 (5 bases). The germline V gene encodes CDR1 GTSNPN and CDR2 SVGIG (reference sequence). V lost 4 bases, J lost 4 bases, and 13 bases lay in between. The CDR3 covers 13 residues. CDR3 nucleotides: TGTGCCTGGACGAGGTCAGGGTCCACTGAAGCTTTCTTT. Translated: CAWTRSGSTEAFF.